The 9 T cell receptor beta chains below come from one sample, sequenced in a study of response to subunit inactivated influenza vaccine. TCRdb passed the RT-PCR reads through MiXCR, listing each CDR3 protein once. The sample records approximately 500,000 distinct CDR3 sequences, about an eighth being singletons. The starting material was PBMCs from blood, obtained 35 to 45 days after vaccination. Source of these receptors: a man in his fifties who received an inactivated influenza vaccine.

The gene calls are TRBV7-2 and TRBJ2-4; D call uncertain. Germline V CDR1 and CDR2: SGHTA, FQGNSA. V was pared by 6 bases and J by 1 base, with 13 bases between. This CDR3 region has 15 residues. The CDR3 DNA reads TGTGCCAGCAGTTTGACCTCTGGTGCCAAAAACATTCAGTACTTC. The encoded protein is CASSLTSGAKNIQYF.

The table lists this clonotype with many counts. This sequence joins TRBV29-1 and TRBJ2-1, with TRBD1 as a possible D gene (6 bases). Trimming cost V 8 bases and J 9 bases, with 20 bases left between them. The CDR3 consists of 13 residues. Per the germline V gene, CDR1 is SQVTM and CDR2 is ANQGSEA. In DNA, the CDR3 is TGCAGCACTCTCCCCGTCCGAGGGGGTGAGCAGTTCTTC. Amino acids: CSTLPVRGGEQFF.

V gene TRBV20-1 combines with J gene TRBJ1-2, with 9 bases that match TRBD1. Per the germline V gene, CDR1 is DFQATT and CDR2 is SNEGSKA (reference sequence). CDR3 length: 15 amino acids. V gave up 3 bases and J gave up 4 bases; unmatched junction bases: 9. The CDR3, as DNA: TGCAGTGCTAGGGAATCCGGGACAGGGCGCTATGGCTACACCTTC. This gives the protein CSARESGTGRYGYTF.

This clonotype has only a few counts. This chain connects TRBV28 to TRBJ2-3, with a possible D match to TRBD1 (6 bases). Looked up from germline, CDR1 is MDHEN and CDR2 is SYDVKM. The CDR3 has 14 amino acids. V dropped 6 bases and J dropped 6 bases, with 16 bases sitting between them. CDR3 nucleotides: TGTGCCAGCAGCCGGGACATCGGGTTGGATACGCAGTATTTT. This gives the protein CASSRDIGLDTQYF. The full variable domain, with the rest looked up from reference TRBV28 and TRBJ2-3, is DVKVTQSSRYLVKRTGEKVFLECVQDMDHENMFWYRQDPGLGLRLIYFSYDVKMKEKGDIPEGYSVSREKKERFSLILESASTNQTSMYLCASSRDIGLDTQYFGPGTRLTVL.

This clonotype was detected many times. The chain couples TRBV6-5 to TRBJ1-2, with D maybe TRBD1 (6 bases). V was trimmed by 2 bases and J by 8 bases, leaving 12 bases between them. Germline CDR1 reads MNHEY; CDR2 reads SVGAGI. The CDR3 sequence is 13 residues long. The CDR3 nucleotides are TGTGCCAGCAGTTACATGGGGGGCGCGGGCTACACCTTC. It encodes CASSYMGGAGYTF.

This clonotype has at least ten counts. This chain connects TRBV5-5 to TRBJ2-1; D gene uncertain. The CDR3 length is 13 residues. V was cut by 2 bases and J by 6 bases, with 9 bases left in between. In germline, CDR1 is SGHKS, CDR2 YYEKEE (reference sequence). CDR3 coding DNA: TGTGCCAGCAGCTTCCCCCATGGCAATGAGCAGTTCTTC. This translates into CASSFPHGNEQFF. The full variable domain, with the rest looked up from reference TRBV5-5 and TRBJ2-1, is DAGVTQSPTHLIKTRGQQVTLRCSPISGHKSVSWYQQVLGQGPQFIFQYYEKEERGRGNFPDRFSARQFPNYSSELNVNALLLGDSALYLCASSFPHGNEQFFGPGTRLTVL.

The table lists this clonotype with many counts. The CDR3 protein is CASSPRHGLEDYGYTF. The CDR3 nucleotides are TGTGCCAGCAGCCCGAGACACGGGCTGGAAGACTATGGCTACACCTTC. The chain recombines TRBV9 with TRBJ1-2, with D unclear. CDR1 SGDLS and CDR2 YYNGEE come from the germline V gene. The CDR3 consists of 16 residues. Trimming cost V 4 bases and J 3 bases, with 19 bases left between them.

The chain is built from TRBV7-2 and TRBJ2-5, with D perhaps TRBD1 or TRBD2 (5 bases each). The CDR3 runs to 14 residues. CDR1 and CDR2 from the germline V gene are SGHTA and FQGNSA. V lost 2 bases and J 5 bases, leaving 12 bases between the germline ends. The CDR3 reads CASSLYGGGETQYF. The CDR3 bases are TGTGCCAGCAGCTTATATGGGGGTGGGGAGACCCAGTACTTC. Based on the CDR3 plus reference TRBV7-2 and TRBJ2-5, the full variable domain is GAGVSQSPSNKVTEKGKDVELRCDPISGHTALYWYRQSLGQGLEFLIYFQGNSAPDKSGLPSDRFSAERTGGSVSTLTIQRTQQEDSAVYLCASSLYGGGETQYFGPGTRLLVL.

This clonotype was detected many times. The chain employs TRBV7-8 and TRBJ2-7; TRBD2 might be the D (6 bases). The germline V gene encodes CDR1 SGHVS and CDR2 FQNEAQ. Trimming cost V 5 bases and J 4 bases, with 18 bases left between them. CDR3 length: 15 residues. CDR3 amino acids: CASSTFSTRLYEQYF. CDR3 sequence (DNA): TGTGCCAGCAGCACGTTCTCGACTAGGTTATACGAGCAGTACTTC.